The source of this T cell receptor (beta chain) is a study of blood T cell repertoires in COVID-19. Study-level information: Sites across the United States, Italy and Spain contributed samples from acute and convalescent COVID-19. The analysed material was cDNA or gDNA that came from T cells, B-cell-depleted T cells, or PBMCs.

The ends lost 3 bases at V and 7 bases at J; junction bases unmatched: 6. The germline V gene has CDR1 MDHEN and CDR2 SYDVKM. The CDR3 covers 15 residues. Per the study methods: For nucleated cells, counts were estimated from reference gene primer amplification. Sequencing used immunoSEQ multiplex PCR; TCRdb keeps in-frame clones, though not all of them. V and J calls and clone size follow that table, whereas D and trimming were derived from the DNA. Here the sample spans over 150,000 clones, 65% to 85% being singletons. The clonotype originates from a woman at least 80 years old with acute or convalescent COVID-19. V usage is TRBV28 and J usage is TRBJ1-5; TRBD1 agrees at 10 bases. Material: peripheral blood. Here the CDR3 DNA reads TGTGCCAGCAGTTTCCGGACAGGGGGTTGGCAGCCCCAGCATTTT. Translated: CASSFRTGGWQPQHF. Filled out from reference TRBV28 and TRBJ1-5, the complete variable domain reads DVKVTQSSRYLVKRTGEKVFLECVQDMDHENMFWYRQDPGLGLRLIYFSYDVKMKEKGDIPEGYSVSREKKERFSLILESASTNQTSMYLCASSFRTGGWQPQHFGDGTRLSIL.